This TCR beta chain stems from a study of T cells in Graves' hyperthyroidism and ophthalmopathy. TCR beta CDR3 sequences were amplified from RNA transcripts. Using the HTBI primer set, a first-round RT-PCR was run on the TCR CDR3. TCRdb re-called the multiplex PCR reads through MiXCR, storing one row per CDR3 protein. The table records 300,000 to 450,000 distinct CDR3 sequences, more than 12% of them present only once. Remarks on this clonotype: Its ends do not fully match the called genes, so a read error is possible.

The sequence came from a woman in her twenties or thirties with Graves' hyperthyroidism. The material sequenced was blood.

CDR3 nucleotide sequence: TGTGCTAGCAGCCAAATTAGCGGGACCCAAGAGACCCAGTACTTC. It yields the protein CASSQISGTQETQYF. The chain employs TRBV7-7 and TRBJ2-5; 8 nucleotides match TRBD2. This CDR3 comprises 15 residues. Germline assignment: CDR1 SSHAT and CDR2 FNYEAQ (reference sequence).